This T cell receptor (beta chain) was sequenced for a study of shared clonotypes between healthy human individuals. Study-level results: Naive subsets usually exceeded memory subsets in estimated richness.

Sorted-subset replicate PCRs used 200 ng DNA, some 30,000 T cell genomes. Sequencing was performed with immunoSEQ multiplex PCR; in TCRdb, only in-frame clones are kept and a portion is missing. This sample yields approximately 2,200,000 clones, of which about 93% are seen a single time; about 1.5% belongs to the top ten. Notes on this clone: The target antigen is unknown.

CD45RO negativity and positive selection for CCR7 defined naive CD8 cells, a population that excluded terminally differentiated effector memory CD45RA+ cells. Adult Caucasians living in Nashville, Tennessee made up all of the donors. The CDR3 is made up of 14 amino acids. Germline V gene data show CDR1 as MDHEN and CDR2 as SYDVKM. Between the trimmed V and J ends, which lost 5 bases and 2 bases, there was a span of 11 bases. The clonotype was recovered from a young man in good health. Some clones in this sample may be carry-over from other donors' samples. This sequence joins TRBV28 and TRBJ2-3; no reliable D call. Sequencing was performed on naive CD8+ T cells from PBMCs. The CDR3 coding sequence is TGTGCCAGCAGTGCTCTGAGTTTCACAGATACGCAGTATTTT. Amino acids: CASSALSFTDTQYF.